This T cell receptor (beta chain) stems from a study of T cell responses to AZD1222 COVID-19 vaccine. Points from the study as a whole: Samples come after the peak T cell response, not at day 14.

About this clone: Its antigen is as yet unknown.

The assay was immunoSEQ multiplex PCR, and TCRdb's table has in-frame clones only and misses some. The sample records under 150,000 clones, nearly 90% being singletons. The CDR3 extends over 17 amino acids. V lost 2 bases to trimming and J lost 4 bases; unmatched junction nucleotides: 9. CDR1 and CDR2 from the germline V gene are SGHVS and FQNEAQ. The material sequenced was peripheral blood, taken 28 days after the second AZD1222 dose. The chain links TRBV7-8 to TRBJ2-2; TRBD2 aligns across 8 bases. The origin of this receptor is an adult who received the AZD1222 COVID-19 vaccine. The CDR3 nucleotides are TGTGCCAGCAGCTTACACTCCCTGGCGGGAGGCACCGGGGAGCTGTTTTTT. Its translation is CASSLHSLAGGTGELFF. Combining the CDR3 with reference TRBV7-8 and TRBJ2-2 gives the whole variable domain GAGVSQSPRYKVAKRGQDVALRCDPISGHVSLFWYQQALGQGPEFLTYFQNEAQLDKSGLPSDRFFAERPEGSVSTLKIQRTQQEDSAVYLCASSLHSLAGGTGELFFGEGSRLTVL.